This T cell receptor (beta chain) was captured in a study of neurological immune-mediated disorders. General study results and limits: One related-CDR3 cluster, identified by phylogenetic grouping, held the repertoires of 18 of 34 multiple sclerosis patients and was a possible signature. CDR3 amino acid sequences found in expanded clones were never shared across subjects, suggesting private repertoires in all groups.

This clonotype came up many times. Antigen unknown. The CDR3 consists of 13 residues. CDR1 SGHRS and CDR2 YFSETQ come from the germline V gene. V was cut by 1 base and J by 5 bases, with 6 bases left in between. The team produced cDNA through 5'RACE using 10-nucleotide random UMIs. Each CDR3 protein gets one entry after TCRdb re-called the 5' RACE reads with MiXCR. Of 55,000 to 65,000 distinct CDR3 sequences in the sample, under 4.5% are singletons; the top ten hold about 3.1%. The chain employs TRBV5-1 and TRBJ2-2; D uncertain. The source of this sequence is a woman younger than 45 with multiple sclerosis. The sample taken for sequencing was PBMCs. In nucleotides, the CDR3 is TGCGCCAGCAGCTTGAAGAGTACCGGGGAGCTGTTTTTT. The encoded protein is CASSLKSTGELFF.